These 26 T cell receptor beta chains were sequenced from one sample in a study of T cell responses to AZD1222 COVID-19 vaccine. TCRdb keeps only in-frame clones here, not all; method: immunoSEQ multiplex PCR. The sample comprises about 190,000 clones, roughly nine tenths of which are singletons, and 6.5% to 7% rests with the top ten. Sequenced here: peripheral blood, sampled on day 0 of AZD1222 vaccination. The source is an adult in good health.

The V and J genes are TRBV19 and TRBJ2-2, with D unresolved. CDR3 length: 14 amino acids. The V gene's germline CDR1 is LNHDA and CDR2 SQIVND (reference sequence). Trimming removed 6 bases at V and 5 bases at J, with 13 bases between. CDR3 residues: CASRVGLGTGELFF. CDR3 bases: TGTGCCAGTAGAGTCGGTCTTGGGACCGGGGAGCTGTTTTTT.

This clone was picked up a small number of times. Written as DNA, the CDR3 is TGTGCCAGCAGCCAAGATGCAGGCAACTATGGCTACACCTTC. Amino acids: CASSQDAGNYGYTF. The V and J genes are TRBV3-1 (or the pseudogene TRBV3-2) and TRBJ1-2, with D uncertain. Trimming cost V 0 bases and J 2 bases, with 7 bases left between them. Germline lookup yields CDR1 LGHDT and CDR2 YNNKEL (reference sequence). This CDR3 has 14 residues.

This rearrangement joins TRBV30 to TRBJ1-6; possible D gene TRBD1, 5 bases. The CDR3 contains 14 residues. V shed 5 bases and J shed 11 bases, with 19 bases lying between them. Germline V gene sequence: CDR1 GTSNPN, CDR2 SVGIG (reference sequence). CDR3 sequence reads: CAWGVGTAYPPLHF. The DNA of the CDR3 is TGTGCCTGGGGGGTAGGGACCGCTTATCCACCCCTCCACTTT.

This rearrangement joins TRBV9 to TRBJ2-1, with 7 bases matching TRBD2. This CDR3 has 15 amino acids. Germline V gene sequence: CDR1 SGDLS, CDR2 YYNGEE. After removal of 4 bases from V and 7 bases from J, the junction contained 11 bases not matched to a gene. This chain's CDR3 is CASSTTRLAENEQFF. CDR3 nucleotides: TGTGCCAGCAGCACCACCCGGCTAGCGGAAAATGAGCAGTTCTTC.

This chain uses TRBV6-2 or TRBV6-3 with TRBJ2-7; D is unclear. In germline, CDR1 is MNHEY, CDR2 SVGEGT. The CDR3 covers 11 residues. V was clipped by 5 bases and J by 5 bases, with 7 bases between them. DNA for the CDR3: TGTGCCAGCAGTATTACGGACGAGCAGTACTTC. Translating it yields CASSITDEQYF.

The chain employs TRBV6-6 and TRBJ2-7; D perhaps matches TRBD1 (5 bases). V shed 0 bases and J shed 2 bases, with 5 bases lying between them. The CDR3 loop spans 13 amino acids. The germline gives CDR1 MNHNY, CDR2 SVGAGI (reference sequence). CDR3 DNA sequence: TGTGCCAGCAGTTACTCGGACACCTACGAGCAGTACGTC. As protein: CASSYSDTYEQYV.

This CDR3 reads CASSEEPPGRFNQPQHF. CDR3 in DNA: TGTGCCAGCAGTGAAGAGCCCCCGGGACGCTTCAATCAGCCCCAGCATTTT. The chain combines TRBV6-1 with TRBJ1-5; TRBD1 might be the D (5 bases). Germline V gene data show CDR1 as MNHNS and CDR2 as SASEGT. V lost 1 base and J 3 bases, leaving 16 bases between the germline ends. The CDR3 has 17 amino acids.

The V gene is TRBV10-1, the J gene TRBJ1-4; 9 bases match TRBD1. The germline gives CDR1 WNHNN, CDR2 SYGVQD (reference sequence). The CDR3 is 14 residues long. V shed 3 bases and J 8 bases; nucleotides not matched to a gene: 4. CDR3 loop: CASSDGTGSEKLFF. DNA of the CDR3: TGCGCCAGCAGTGACGGGACAGGGAGCGAAAAACTGTTTTTT.

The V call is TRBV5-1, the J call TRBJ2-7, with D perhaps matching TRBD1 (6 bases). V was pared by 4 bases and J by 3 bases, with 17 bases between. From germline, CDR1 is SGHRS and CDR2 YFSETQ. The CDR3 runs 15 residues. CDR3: CASSRDWDKGYEQYV. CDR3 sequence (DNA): TGCGCCAGCAGCCGAGATTGGGACAAGGGCTACGAGCAGTACGTC.

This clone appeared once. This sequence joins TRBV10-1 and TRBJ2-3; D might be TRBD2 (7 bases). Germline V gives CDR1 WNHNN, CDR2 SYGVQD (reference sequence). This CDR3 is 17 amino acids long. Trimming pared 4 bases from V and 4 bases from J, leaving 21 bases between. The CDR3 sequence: CASSAAGAWLRSDTQYF. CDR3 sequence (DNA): TGCGCCAGCAGTGCTGCGGGGGCCTGGTTGCGGTCAGATACGCAGTATTTT.

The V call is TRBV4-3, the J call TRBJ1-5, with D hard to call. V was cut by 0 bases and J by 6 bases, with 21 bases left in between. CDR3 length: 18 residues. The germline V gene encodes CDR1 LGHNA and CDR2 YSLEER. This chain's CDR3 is CASSQDQVIVTFGQPQHF. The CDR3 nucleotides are TGCGCCAGCAGCCAAGATCAGGTTATAGTAACATTTGGTCAGCCCCAGCATTTT.

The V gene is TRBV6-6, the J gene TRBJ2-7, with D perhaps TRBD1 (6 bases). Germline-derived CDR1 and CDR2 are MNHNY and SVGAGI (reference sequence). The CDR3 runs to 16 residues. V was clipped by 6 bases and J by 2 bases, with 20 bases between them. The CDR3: CASSHLGGDTTYEQYF. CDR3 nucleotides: TGTGCCAGCAGCCACTTGGGTGGGGACACAACCTACGAGCAGTACTTC.

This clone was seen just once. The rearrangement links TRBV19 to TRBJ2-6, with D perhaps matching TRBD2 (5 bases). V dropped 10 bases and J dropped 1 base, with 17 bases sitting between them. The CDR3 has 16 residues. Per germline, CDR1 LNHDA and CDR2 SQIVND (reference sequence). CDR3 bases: TGTGCCACTACCACCCCCTCGGGATCTGGGGCCAACGTCCTGACTTTC. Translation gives CATTTPSGSGANVLTF.

This CDR3 reads CASSPPYVLIGTGVSNQPQHF. CDR3 nucleotides: TGTGCCAGCTCACCACCGTATGTTTTGATAGGGACAGGGGTTAGCAATCAGCCCCAGCATTTT. This chain uses TRBV18 with TRBJ1-5; TRBD1 aligns across 10 bases. Losses at the gene ends were 0 bases for V and 0 bases for J; bases not matched to a gene: 14. Germline lookup yields CDR1 KGHSH and CDR2 LQKENI. The length of the CDR3 is 21 residues.

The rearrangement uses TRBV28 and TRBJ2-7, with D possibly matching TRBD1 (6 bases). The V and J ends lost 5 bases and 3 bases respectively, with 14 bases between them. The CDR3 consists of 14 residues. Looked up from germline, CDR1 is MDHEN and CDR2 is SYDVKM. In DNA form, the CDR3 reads TGTGCCAGCAGTCCGATACAGGGTTACTACGAGCAGTACTTC. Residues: CASSPIQGYYEQYF.

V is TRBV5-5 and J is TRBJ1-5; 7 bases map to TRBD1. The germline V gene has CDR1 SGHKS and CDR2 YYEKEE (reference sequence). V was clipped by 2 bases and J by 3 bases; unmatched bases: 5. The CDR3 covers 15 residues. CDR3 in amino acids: CASSFSGGHNQPQHF. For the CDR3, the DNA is TGTGCCAGCAGCTTCTCAGGGGGGCACAATCAGCCCCAGCATTTT. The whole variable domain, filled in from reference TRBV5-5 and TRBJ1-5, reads DAGVTQSPTHLIKTRGQQVTLRCSPISGHKSVSWYQQVLGQGPQFIFQYYEKEERGRGNFPDRFSARQFPNYSSELNVNALLLGDSALYLCASSFSGGHNQPQHFGDGTRLSIL.

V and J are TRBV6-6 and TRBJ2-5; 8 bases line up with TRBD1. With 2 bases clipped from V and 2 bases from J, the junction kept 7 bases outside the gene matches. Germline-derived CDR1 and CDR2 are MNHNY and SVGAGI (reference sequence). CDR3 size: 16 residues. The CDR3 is CASSYGPGTGQETQYF. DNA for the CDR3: TGTGCCAGCAGTTACGGGCCCGGGACAGGTCAAGAGACCCAGTACTTC.

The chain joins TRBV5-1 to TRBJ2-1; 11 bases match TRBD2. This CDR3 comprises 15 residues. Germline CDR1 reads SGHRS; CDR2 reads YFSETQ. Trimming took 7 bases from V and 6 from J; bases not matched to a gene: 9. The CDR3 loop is CASGQGGLAGNEQFF. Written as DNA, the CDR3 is TGCGCCAGCGGTCAGGGCGGACTAGCGGGCAATGAGCAGTTCTTC.

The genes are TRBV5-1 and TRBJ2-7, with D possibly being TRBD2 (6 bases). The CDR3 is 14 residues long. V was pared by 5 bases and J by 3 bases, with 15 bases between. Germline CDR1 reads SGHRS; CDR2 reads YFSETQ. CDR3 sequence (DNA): TGCGCCAGCAGGGAGGGAACTCGGGGCTACGAGCAGTACTTC. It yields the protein CASREGTRGYEQYF. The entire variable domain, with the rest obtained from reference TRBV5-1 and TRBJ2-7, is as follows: KAGVTQTPRYLIKTRGQQVTLSCSPISGHRSVSWYQQTPGQGLQFLFEYFSETQRNKGNFPGRFSGRQFSNSRSEMNVSTLELGDSALYLCASREGTRGYEQYFGPGTRLTVT.

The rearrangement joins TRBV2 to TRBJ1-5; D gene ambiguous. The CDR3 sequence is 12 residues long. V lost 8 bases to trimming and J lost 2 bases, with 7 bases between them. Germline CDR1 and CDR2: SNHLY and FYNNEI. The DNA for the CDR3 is TGTGCCAGCGGGATGGGCAATCAGCCCCAGCATTTT. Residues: CASGMGNQPQHF.

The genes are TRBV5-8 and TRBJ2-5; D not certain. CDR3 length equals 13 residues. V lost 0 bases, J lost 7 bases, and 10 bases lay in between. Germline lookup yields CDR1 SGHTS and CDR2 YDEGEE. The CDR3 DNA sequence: TGTGCCAGCAGCTTGGCTCAGGCCCTGACCCAGTACTTC. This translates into CASSLAQALTQYF.

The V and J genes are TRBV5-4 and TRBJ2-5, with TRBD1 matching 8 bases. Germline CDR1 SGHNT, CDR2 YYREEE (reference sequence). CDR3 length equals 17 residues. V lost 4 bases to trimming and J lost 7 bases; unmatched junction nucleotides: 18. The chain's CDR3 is CASSPQVPQGARGTQYF. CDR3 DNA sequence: TGTGCCAGCAGCCCTCAGGTTCCCCAGGGGGCGAGGGGGACCCAGTACTTC.

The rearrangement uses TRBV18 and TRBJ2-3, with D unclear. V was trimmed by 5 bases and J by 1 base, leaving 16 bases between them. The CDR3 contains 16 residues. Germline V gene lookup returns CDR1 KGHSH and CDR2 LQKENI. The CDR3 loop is CASSSRPVTGTDTQYF. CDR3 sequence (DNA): TGTGCCAGCTCATCCCGACCGGTAACTGGCACAGATACGCAGTATTTT.

This chain's CDR3 is CASRTGTGIEYGSPLHF. The CDR3 DNA is TGCGCCAGCAGAACCGGGACAGGGATTGAGTATGGTTCACCCCTCCACTTT. The rearrangement joins TRBV5-1 to TRBJ1-6, with 9 bases fitting TRBD1. Germline V gene sequence: CDR1 SGHRS, CDR2 YFSETQ. After removal of 5 bases from V and 9 bases from J, the junction contained 15 bases not matched to a gene. The CDR3 has 17 amino acids.

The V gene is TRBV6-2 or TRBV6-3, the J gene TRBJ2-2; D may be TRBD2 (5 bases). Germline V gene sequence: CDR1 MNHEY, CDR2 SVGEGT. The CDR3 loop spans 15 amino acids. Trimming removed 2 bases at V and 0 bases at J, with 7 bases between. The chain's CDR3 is CASSYRRANTGELFF. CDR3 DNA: TGTGCCAGCAGTTACCGGCGGGCGAACACCGGGGAGCTGTTTTTT.

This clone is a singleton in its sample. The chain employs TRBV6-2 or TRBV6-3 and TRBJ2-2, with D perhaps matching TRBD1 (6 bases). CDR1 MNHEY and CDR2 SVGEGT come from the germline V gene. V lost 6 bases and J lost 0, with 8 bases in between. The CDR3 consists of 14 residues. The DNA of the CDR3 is TGTGCCAGCAGCCGACAGGCGAACACCGGGGAGCTGTTTTTT. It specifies CASSRQANTGELFF.